This T cell receptor (beta chain) was recovered during a study of T cells expressing NK-cell markers. Study at large: Cells sorted as CD3+CD56+NKG2C+, CD3+CD56+NKG2C- and CD3+CD56-NKG2C+ T cells supplied the TCR beta repertoires.

TCR beta cDNA was made by 5'RACE template switching with UMIs. TCRdb reprocessed the 5' RACE reads; each CDR3 protein has one entry and no DNA is given. Its clone listing holds 350,000 to 500,000 distinct CDR3 sequences. Remarks on this clonotype: Its antigen is not identified.

The germline V gene encodes CDR1 MNHEY and CDR2 SVGAGI. The CDR3 is made up of 12 amino acids. Notes on the study in general: HCMV specificity was not established for the expanded NKG2C+ T cell clones.

This sequence was found in a woman aged 18 to 75 in good health. Sequencing input: blood T cells: a sorted CD56 or NKG2C T cell subset, CD4+ or CD8+ T cells, or bulk PBMC T cells (not recorded which). The V and J genes are TRBV6-5 and TRBJ1-1. CDR3 amino acids: CASGLQTSEAFF.